This T cell receptor (beta chain) was captured in a study of T cells in Graves' hyperthyroidism and ophthalmopathy. Across the study: Peripheral blood was taken when the disease was first diagnosed, before any treatment began.

Diagnoses were made from clinical symptoms, serum measures (thyroxine and TRAb), thyroid ultrasound and orbital computed tomography. V lost 0 bases and J 0 bases, leaving 6 bases between the germline ends. Germline V CDR1 and CDR2: KGHSH, LQKENI. CDR3 length equals 14 residues. TCR beta CDR3 region amplification was performed from RNA transcripts. First-round RT-PCR targeting the TCR CDR3 was performed with the HTBI primer set. MiXCR, run by TCRdb on the multiplex PCR reads, gives a single entry per CDR3 protein. The table records 300,000 to 450,000 distinct CDR3 sequences, roughly 25% of them present only once. The table lists this clonotype with a few counts.

The sequenced sample was blood. The chain employs TRBV18 and TRBJ2-7; D ambiguous. The sequence came from a man over 45 with Graves' hyperthyroidism. The CDR3 nucleotides are TGTGCCAGCTCACCACCATCGGTCTCCTACGAGCAGTACTTC. This translates into CASSPPSVSYEQYF. Variable domain in full (rest from reference TRBV18 and TRBJ2-7): NAGVMQNPRHLVRRRGQEARLRCSPMKGHSHVYWYRQLPEEGLKFMVYLQKENIIDESGMPKERFSAEFPKEGPSILRIQQVVRGDSAAYFCASSPPSVSYEQYFGPGTRLTVT.